The TCR beta chain described here comes from a study of T cells in Graves' hyperthyroidism and ophthalmopathy. Study in general: The blood sample was taken at first diagnosis, before treatment began.

This clonotype has a count of ten or more. Germline values: CDR1 DFQATT, CDR2 SNEGSKA (reference sequence). V lost 6 bases and J 6 bases, leaving 22 bases between the germline ends. There are 15 residues in the CDR3. Amplification targeted TCR beta CDR3 regions from RNA transcripts. Primed by the HTBI set, a first-round RT-PCR was run on the TCR CDR3. TCRdb analysed the multiplex PCR reads with MiXCR anew, one entry per CDR3 protein. The data contain 300,000 to 450,000 distinct CDR3 sequences, approximately 15% of them singletons. Patients aged 18 to 65 had newly diagnosed hyperthyroidism that had lasted under 2 months. Pregnant or lactating patients were excluded, as were those with uncontrolled infection or other autoimmune disease.

The V and J genes are TRBV20-1 and TRBJ2-3; D may correspond to TRBD1 or TRBD2 (5 bases each). This receptor was obtained from a woman in her 30s with Graves' hyperthyroidism. The sequenced sample was blood. The CDR3 region has the DNA TGCAGTGCCCCGGGGCTAGATAGGGCCACGGATACGCAGTATTTT. Translation gives CSAPGLDRATDTQYF.